This T cell receptor beta chain was documented in a study of neurological immune-mediated disorders. This clonotype showed up many times. Its antigen is undetermined. Study-level findings and limits: Phylogenetic grouping assigned the repertoires of 18 of 34 multiple sclerosis patients to one related-CDR3 cluster, which constitutes a possible signature.

TCRdb re-called the 5' RACE reads with MiXCR, one entry per CDR3 protein. The data contain some 78,000 distinct CDR3 sequences, 4% to 6% of them seen just once; the ten biggest clones take up less than 2.5%. Germline CDR1 LNHNV, CDR2 YYDKDF (reference sequence). The CDR3 consists of 15 residues. Unmatched junction bases numbered 9, after V lost 5 bases and J lost 5 bases. The sample taken for sequencing was PBMCs. The chain recombines TRBV15 with TRBJ1-5; 7 bases align to TRBD1. This clonotype was obtained from a woman in her 30s with multiple sclerosis. The DNA for the CDR3 is TGTGCCACCAGCCCTTTCTCCGGGACAGATCAGCCCCAGCATTTT. This translates into CATSPFSGTDQPQHF.